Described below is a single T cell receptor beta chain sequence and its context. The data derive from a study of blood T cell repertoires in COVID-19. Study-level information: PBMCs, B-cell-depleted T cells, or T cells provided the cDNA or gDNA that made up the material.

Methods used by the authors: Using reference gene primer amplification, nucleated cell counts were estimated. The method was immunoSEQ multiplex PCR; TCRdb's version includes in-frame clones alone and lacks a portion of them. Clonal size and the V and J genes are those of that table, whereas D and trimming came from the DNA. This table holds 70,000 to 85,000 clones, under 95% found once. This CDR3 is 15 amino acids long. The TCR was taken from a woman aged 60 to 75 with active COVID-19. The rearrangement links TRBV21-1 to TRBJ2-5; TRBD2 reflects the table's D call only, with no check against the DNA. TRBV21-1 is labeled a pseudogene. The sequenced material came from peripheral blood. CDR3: CASEFESTNQETQYF. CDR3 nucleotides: TGTGCCAGCGAATTTGAGAGTACTAACCAAGAGACCCAGTACTTC.